Shown below are 10 T cell receptor beta chains from a single sample sequenced in a study of response to subunit inactivated influenza vaccine. TCRdb re-derived calls from the RT-PCR reads in MiXCR, one entry per CDR3 protein. This table has about 190,000 distinct CDR3 sequences, approximately 15% appearing once. The sequencing here drew on CD8+ T cells sorted from PBMCs, taken more than 4 days after vaccination. These receptors were collected from a man aged 45 to 65 who received an inactivated influenza vaccine.

This clonotype was recorded a few times. V and J are TRBV6-5 and TRBJ2-7; TRBD1 is a possible D gene (6 bases). Per germline, CDR1 MNHEY and CDR2 SVGAGI. CDR3 length equals 15 residues. Trimming removed 2 bases at V and 4 bases at J, with 15 bases between. The CDR3 here is CASSYQGPHWYEQYF. Written as DNA, the CDR3 is TGTGCCAGCAGTTACCAGGGGCCCCATTGGTACGAGCAGTACTTC.

The rearrangement joins TRBV2 to TRBJ1-5; D uncertain. The CDR3 has 13 amino acids. Trimming left V 1 base short and J 0 bases short, with 1 base between. Germline assignment: CDR1 SNHLY and CDR2 FYNNEI. This CDR3 reads CASSEVSNQPQHF. The CDR3 region has the DNA TGTGCCAGCAGTGAAGTTAGCAATCAGCCCCAGCATTTT.

The rearrangement links TRBV29-1 to TRBJ2-1; possibly TRBD2 for D (5 bases). CDR3 size: 16 residues. V lost 0 bases and J lost 8, with 20 bases in between. Germline CDR1 SQVTM, CDR2 ANQGSEA. CDR3 sequence: CSVEEYGRRVGDEQFF. CDR3 coding DNA: TGCAGCGTTGAAGAGTACGGACGGCGGGTAGGTGATGAGCAGTTCTTC.

The chain has TRBV5-1 and TRBJ2-1; D remains unclear. The CDR3 has 15 amino acids. Germline assignment: CDR1 SGHRS and CDR2 YFSETQ. Trimming took off 0 bases at V and 6 bases at J, with 13 bases between the two ends. CDR3 nucleotide sequence: TGCGCCAGCAGCTTGGTTGACCCTGCCCTCAATGAGCAGTTCTTC. Translation: CASSLVDPALNEQFF.

This chain links TRBV9 with TRBJ2-2; tentative D call: TRBD1 (6 bases). In germline, CDR1 is SGDLS, CDR2 YYNGEE. CDR3 length: 14 residues. V lost 4 bases to trimming and J lost 6 bases, with 13 bases between them. This chain's CDR3 is CASSSLTGAGELFF. The CDR3 DNA reads TGTGCCAGCAGCTCGCTGACAGGCGCCGGGGAGCTGTTTTTT.

At least ten counts were recorded for this clonotype. The chain is built from TRBV12-3 or TRBV12-4 and TRBJ2-5; 9 bases are a match to TRBD2. This CDR3 has 16 residues. With V trimmed by 3 bases and J by 5 bases, 10 bases remained unmatched. The CDR3 loop is CASSLQGLARVETQYF. The CDR3 region has the DNA TGTGCCAGCAGTTTGCAAGGACTAGCGAGGGTGGAGACCCAGTACTTC.

In this sample, this clonotype turned up a few times. The chain carries TRBV5-1 and TRBJ2-1, with D unclear. The germline CDR1 and CDR2 sequences are SGHRS and YFSETQ. Trimming shortened V by 6 bases and J by 0 bases, and 7 bases separated the two germline ends. The CDR3 is made up of 13 amino acids. The CDR3 region is CASTRSSYNEQFF. In DNA, the CDR3 is TGCGCCAGCACCCGAAGCTCCTACAATGAGCAGTTCTTC.

A note on this clonotype: A much larger clonotype is one base distant, so this may be a read error. The chain is built from TRBV12-3 or TRBV12-4 and TRBJ1-1; the D gene is possibly TRBD1 (5 bases). V lost 3 bases and J lost 3, with 8 bases in between. The CDR3 length is 13 residues. The CDR3 loop reads CASSLGGHTEAFF. The CDR3, as DNA: TGTGCCAGCAGTTTGGGGGGTCACACTGAAGCTTTCTTT.

This clonotype occurred many times. The V and J genes are TRBV12-3 or TRBV12-4 and TRBJ2-3; D not certain. The V and J ends lost 6 bases and 0 bases respectively, with 16 bases between them. The CDR3 runs 16 residues. CDR3 bases: TGTGCCAGCAGCCCACTAAGTACAGTCAGCACAGATACGCAGTATTTT. This codes for CASSPLSTVSTDTQYF.

The chain couples TRBV29-1 to TRBJ2-2; 10 bases map to TRBD1. J was trimmed by 6 bases and V by 4 bases; bases with no gene match: 5. This CDR3 region has 14 residues. Looked up from germline, CDR1 is SQVTM and CDR2 is ANQGSEA. In DNA, the CDR3 is TGCAGCGTTGCGGGGACAGGGGAATCCGGGGAGCTGTTTTTT. Translated: CSVAGTGESGELFF.